This TCR beta chain was obtained from a study of T cells after yellow fever vaccination. This clonotype appeared many times. Trimming removed 3 bases from V and 9 bases from J, with 11 bases in between. The CDR3 covers 11 residues. Germline assignment: CDR1 DFQATT and CDR2 SNEGSKA (reference sequence). Using its own MiXCR run on the 5' RACE reads, TCRdb lists one record per CDR3 protein. The sample has some 260,000 distinct CDR3 sequences, approximately 5.2% seen once. This chain links TRBV20-1 with TRBJ1-2; no firm D call. This material consisted of CD4+ T cells sorted from PBMCs, taken on the day of the yellow fever booster vaccination. This TCR came from a man aged 18 to 35 who received the YFV17D yellow fever vaccine. The CDR3 sequence: CSARGMGSYTF. CDR3 coding DNA: TGCAGTGCTAGGGGCATGGGAAGCTACACCTTC.